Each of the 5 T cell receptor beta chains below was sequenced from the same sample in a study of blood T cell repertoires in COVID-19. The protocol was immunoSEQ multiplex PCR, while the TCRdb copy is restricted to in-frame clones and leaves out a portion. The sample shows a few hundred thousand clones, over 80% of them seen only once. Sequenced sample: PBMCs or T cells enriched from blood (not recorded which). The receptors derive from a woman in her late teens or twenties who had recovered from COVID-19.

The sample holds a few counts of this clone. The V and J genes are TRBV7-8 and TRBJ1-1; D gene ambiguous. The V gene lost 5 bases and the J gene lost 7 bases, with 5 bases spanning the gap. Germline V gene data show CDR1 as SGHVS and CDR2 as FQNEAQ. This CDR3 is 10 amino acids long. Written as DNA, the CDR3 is TGTGCCAGCAGCCTATATGAAGCTTTCTTT. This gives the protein CASSLYEAFF.

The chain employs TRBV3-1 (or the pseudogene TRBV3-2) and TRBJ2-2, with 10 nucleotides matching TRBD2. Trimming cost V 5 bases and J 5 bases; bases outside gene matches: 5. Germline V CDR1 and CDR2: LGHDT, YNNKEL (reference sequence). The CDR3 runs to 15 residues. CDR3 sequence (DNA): TGTGCCAGCAGCACAGGACTAGCGGCTACCGGGGAGCTGTTTTTT. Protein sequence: CASSTGLAATGELFF.

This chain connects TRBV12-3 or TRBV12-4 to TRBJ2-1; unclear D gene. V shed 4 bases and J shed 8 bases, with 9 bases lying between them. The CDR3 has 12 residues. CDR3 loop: CASSSLGYEQFF. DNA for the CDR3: TGTGCCAGCAGTTCATTGGGCTATGAGCAGTTCTTC.

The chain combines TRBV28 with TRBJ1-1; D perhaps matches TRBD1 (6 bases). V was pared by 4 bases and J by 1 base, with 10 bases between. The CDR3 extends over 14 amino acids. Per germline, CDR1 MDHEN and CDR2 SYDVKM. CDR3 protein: CASSSTGWNTEAFF. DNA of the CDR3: TGTGCCAGCAGTTCCACAGGGTGGAACACTGAAGCTTTCTTT. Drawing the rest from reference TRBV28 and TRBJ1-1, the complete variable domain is DVKVTQSSRYLVKRTGEKVFLECVQDMDHENMFWYRQDPGLGLRLIYFSYDVKMKEKGDIPEGYSVSREKKERFSLILESASTNQTSMYLCASSSTGWNTEAFFGQGTRLTVV.

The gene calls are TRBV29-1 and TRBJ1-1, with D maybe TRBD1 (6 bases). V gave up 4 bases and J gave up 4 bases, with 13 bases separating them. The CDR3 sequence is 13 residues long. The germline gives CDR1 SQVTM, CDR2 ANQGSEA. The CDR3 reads CSVAIQGLTEAFF. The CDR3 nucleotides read TGCAGCGTTGCAATACAGGGTCTCACTGAAGCTTTCTTT.